The 25 T cell receptor beta chains below all came from one sample that was sequenced in a study of T-cell memory formation after mild COVID-19. TCRdb reprocessed the 5' RACE reads with MiXCR, giving one entry per CDR3 protein. The data show 220,000 or so distinct CDR3 sequences, around 8.8% seen once. Source material: PBMCs or a T cell subset sorted from them (not recorded which). The origin of the receptors is a man aged 18-30 years who had mild COVID-19 (a few samples of this study predate the infection). Cell type and time point are not known.

This clonotype was seen many times. J is TRBJ2-7 and V is TRBV12-3 or TRBV12-4; no clear D gene. The CDR3 has 12 amino acids. V gave up 8 bases and J gave up 10 bases, with 18 bases separating them. The CDR3 DNA follows: TGTGCCAGCCAGTTGGGCGATAGCAGTCAGTACGTC. It is translated as CASQLGDSSQYV.

The chain joins TRBV27 to TRBJ2-1, with 12 bases aligning to TRBD2. The CDR3 spans 16 residues. The V gene's germline CDR1 is MNHEY and CDR2 SMNVEV (reference sequence). Trimming took 5 bases from V and 4 from J; bases not matched to a gene: 6. CDR3 protein: CASSPGTSGFYNEQFF. DNA of the CDR3: TGTGCCAGCAGTCCCGGGACTAGCGGGTTTTACAATGAGCAGTTCTTC.

The rearrangement joins TRBV12-3 or TRBV12-4 to TRBJ1-2; 7 bases match TRBD1. V was pared by 6 bases and J by 4 bases, with 2 bases of the junction left unmatched. This CDR3 has 12 residues. DNA of the CDR3: TGTGCCAGCAGGGGGGACAGCTATGGCTACACCTTC. Its translation is CASRGDSYGYTF.

The chain joins TRBV10-2 to TRBJ2-1; 11 bases are shared with TRBD2. With 6 bases clipped from V and 0 bases from J, the junction kept 7 bases outside the gene matches. The CDR3 is 17 residues long. CDR1 is WSHSY, CDR2 SAAADI, per germline. In DNA, the CDR3 is TGCGCCAGCAGAATGGGACTAGCGGCTAGCTCCTACAATGAGCAGTTCTTC. Protein product: CASRMGLAASSYNEQFF.

This clonotype was seen a handful of times. CDR3 loop: CASVGGRIQYF. Written as DNA, the CDR3 is TGTGCCAGCGTAGGGGGACGGATTCAGTACTTC. The chain uses TRBV6-4 and TRBJ2-4; D may be TRBD1 (6 bases). The germline gives CDR1 MRHNA, CDR2 SNTAGT. The CDR3 covers 11 residues. V lost 8 bases and J lost 10, with 12 bases in between.

This clonotype was seen more than once but under ten times. The genes are TRBV29-1 and TRBJ2-7, with D possibly being TRBD2 (6 bases). CDR3 length: 13 amino acids. V was clipped by 5 bases and J by 1 base, with 12 bases between them. Germline V gives CDR1 SQVTM, CDR2 ANQGSEA. The CDR3 loop reads CSVRTGGSYEQYF. The DNA of the CDR3 is TGCAGCGTTCGGACCGGGGGTTCCTACGAGCAGTACTTC.

The table lists this clonotype with a few counts. The V and J genes are TRBV7-3 and TRBJ2-1; TRBD1 aligns across 7 bases. In germline, CDR1 is SGHTA, CDR2 FQGTGA. The CDR3 spans 16 residues. V shed 4 bases, J shed 6 bases, and the junction held 12 bases outside the gene matches. CDR3: CASSSDSGQTFNEQFF. The CDR3 coding sequence is TGTGCCAGCAGCTCAGACTCGGGACAGACCTTCAATGAGCAGTTCTTC.

The rearrangement joins TRBV5-1 to TRBJ2-3; 11 nucleotides line up with TRBD2. This CDR3 spans 16 amino acids. J lost 0 bases, V lost 8 bases, and 8 bases had no gene match. Germline CDR1 SGHRS, CDR2 YFSETQ. DNA of the CDR3: TGCGCCAGGATTCGACTAGCGGGGAGGAGCACAGATACGCAGTATTTT. This gives the protein CARIRLAGRSTDTQYF.

This clonotype was seen many times. V is TRBV11-2 and J is TRBJ2-3; no clear D gene. The V gene lost 5 bases and the J gene lost 5 bases, with 8 bases spanning the gap. The CDR3 has 12 residues. In germline, CDR1 is SGHAT, CDR2 FQNNGV. The CDR3 DNA reads as TGTGCCAGCAGCCAAGAAGGAGATACGCAGTATTTT. Translated, it gives CASSQEGDTQYF.

This clonotype has only a few counts. The chain recombines TRBV10-3 with TRBJ1-5; unclear D gene. The V and J ends lost 0 bases and 4 bases respectively, with 16 bases between them. The CDR3 totals 17 residues. Germline CDR1 and CDR2: ENHRY and SYGVKD. Written as DNA, the CDR3 is TGTGCCATCAGTGAGTCGACTCTTGGCGGTGTAAATCAGCCCCAGCATTTT. Translation gives CAISESTLGGVNQPQHF.

The chain joins TRBV5-1 to TRBJ1-2; 7 bases are shared with TRBD1. Looked up from germline, CDR1 is SGHRS and CDR2 is YFSETQ. This CDR3 comprises 14 residues. Trimming removed 4 bases from V and 5 bases from J; junction bases left unmatched: 8. In DNA, the CDR3 is TGCGCCAGCAGCGAGCCGGGACAGCCATATGGCTACACCTTC. This gives the protein CASSEPGQPYGYTF.

This clonotype was counted only a few times. This chain connects TRBV20-1 to TRBJ2-3, with TRBD2 matching 13 bases. There are 15 residues in the CDR3. Per the germline V gene, CDR1 is DFQATT and CDR2 is SNEGSKA (reference sequence). V trimming: 6 bases; J trimming: 4 bases; junction bases outside the gene matches: 7. This CDR3 reads CSAPTSGGPADTQYF. The CDR3 region has the DNA TGCAGTGCGCCGACTAGCGGGGGGCCCGCAGATACGCAGTATTTT.

This clonotype has only a few counts. The chain's CDR3 is CASSLSQENTIYF. The CDR3 bases are TGTGCCAGCAGCTTATCACAGGAAAACACCATATATTTT. The chain employs TRBV7-2 and TRBJ1-3, with TRBD1 as a possible D gene (5 bases). The CDR3 runs to 13 residues. In germline, CDR1 is SGHTA, CDR2 FQGNSA. V lost 2 bases to trimming and J lost 6 bases, with 8 bases between them. Looking up the rest from reference TRBV7-2 and TRBJ1-3 gives the full variable domain: GAGVSQSPSNKVTEKGKDVELRCDPISGHTALYWYRQSLGQGLEFLIYFQGNSAPDKSGLPSDRFSAERTGGSVSTLTIQRTQQEDSAVYLCASSLSQENTIYFGEGSWLTVV.

This clonotype was counted many times. The chain uses TRBV20-1 and TRBJ1-4; D unclear. Germline loops: CDR1 DFQATT, CDR2 SNEGSKA (reference sequence). V shed 3 bases and J shed 10 bases, with 24 bases lying between them. CDR3 length equals 16 residues. CDR3 residues: CSAREPSSFGEGKLFF. CDR3 coding DNA: TGCAGTGCTAGGGAACCTTCTTCATTCGGGGAAGGAAAACTGTTTTTT.

This clonotype has only a few counts. The chain has TRBV18 and TRBJ1-2, with D possibly being TRBD1 (6 bases). Looked up from germline, CDR1 is KGHSH and CDR2 is LQKENI. This CDR3 is 15 amino acids long. Trimming took 0 bases from V and 7 from J, leaving 15 bases between them. The CDR3 loop is CASSPPGQTRSGYTF. CDR3 DNA sequence: TGTGCCAGCTCACCACCGGGACAAACTAGGAGTGGCTACACCTTC.

V is TRBV12-3 or TRBV12-4 and J is TRBJ2-1, with TRBD2 identical over 7 bases. The junction had 15 bases not matched to a gene; V was cut back by 6 bases and J by 10 bases. The CDR3 contains 15 residues. CDR3 loop: CASRFQRGLEGEQFF. CDR3 sequence (DNA): TGTGCCAGCAGGTTTCAGCGGGGCTTGGAGGGCGAGCAGTTCTTC.

This clonotype was observed many times. The chain carries TRBV7-2 and TRBJ2-2, with TRBD2 matching over 8 bases. CDR1 is SGHTA and CDR2 is FQGNSA in the germline V gene. The CDR3 covers 15 residues. V trimming: 1 base; J trimming: 6 bases; junction bases outside the gene matches: 4. The CDR3 sequence: CASSLVGGAPGELFF. CDR3 DNA sequence: TGTGCCAGCAGCTTAGTCGGGGGGGCCCCCGGGGAGCTGTTTTTT.

There are many counts of this clonotype. The chain has TRBV7-3 and TRBJ2-1, with TRBD2 matching 9 bases. In germline, CDR1 is SGHTA, CDR2 FQGTGA. The V gene end was trimmed by 6 bases and the J gene end by 10 bases; junction bases not matched to a gene: 4. The CDR3 has 12 residues. The CDR3 coding sequence is TGTGCCAGCAGTAGCGGGGGCTGGGAGCAGTTCTTC. Amino acid sequence: CASSSGGWEQFF.

The gene calls are TRBV4-3 and TRBJ1-5; maybe TRBD1 (6 bases). The V end was cut by 2 bases, the J end by 5 bases, with 13 bases between. The CDR3 runs to 15 residues. CDR1 is LGHNA, CDR2 YSLEER, per germline. The CDR3 coding sequence is TGCGCCAGCAGCCAAAGAGCGAGGGGGGATCAGCCCCAGCATTTT. Its protein is CASSQRARGDQPQHF.

In its sample, this clonotype was seen a few times. J is TRBJ2-1 and V is TRBV20-1; D may match TRBD1 or TRBD2 (5 bases each). The CDR3 is 12 residues long. CDR1 is DFQATT, CDR2 SNEGSKA, per germline (reference sequence). With 8 bases removed from V and 6 bases from J, the gap between germline ends came to 14 bases. The CDR3 nucleotides are TGCAGTAATAGAGGGGCCGCCAATGAGCAGTTCTTC. Translated: CSNRGAANEQFF.

This clonotype was detected a few times. J is TRBJ1-2 and V is TRBV5-1; D is perhaps TRBD1 (6 bases). Germline lookup yields CDR1 SGHRS and CDR2 YFSETQ. V lost 3 bases to trimming and J lost 4 bases, with 13 bases between them. The CDR3 is 14 residues long. CDR3 amino acids: CASSSDRTSYGYTF. The CDR3 DNA follows: TGCGCCAGCAGCTCCGACAGGACCTCCTATGGCTACACCTTC.

This clonotype was observed at least ten times. The rearrangement links TRBV7-2 to TRBJ2-1; D gene unclear. Germline loops: CDR1 SGHTA, CDR2 FQGNSA. Trimming left V 1 base short and J 5 bases short, with 9 bases between. The CDR3 consists of 14 residues. The CDR3 sequence is CASSLDGGDNEQFF. CDR3 DNA sequence: TGTGCCAGCAGCTTAGACGGCGGTGACAATGAGCAGTTCTTC. Filled out from reference TRBV7-2 and TRBJ2-1, the complete variable domain reads GAGVSQSPSNKVTEKGKDVELRCDPISGHTALYWYRQSLGQGLEFLIYFQGNSAPDKSGLPSDRFSAERTGGSVSTLTIQRTQQEDSAVYLCASSLDGGDNEQFFGPGTRLTVL.

The gene calls are TRBV5-1 and TRBJ2-5, with 15 bases matching TRBD2. Germline lookup yields CDR1 SGHRS and CDR2 YFSETQ. The J segment lost 2 bases and the V segment lost 4 bases, leaving 3 bases of the junction unmatched. The CDR3 has 16 residues. The CDR3 DNA reads TGCGCCAGCAGCCGGGGGACTAGCGGGAGGCAAGAGACCCAGTACTTC. Protein: CASSRGTSGRQETQYF. The entire variable domain, with the rest obtained from reference TRBV5-1 and TRBJ2-5, is as follows: KAGVTQTPRYLIKTRGQQVTLSCSPISGHRSVSWYQQTPGQGLQFLFEYFSETQRNKGNFPGRFSGRQFSNSRSEMNVSTLELGDSALYLCASSRGTSGRQETQYFGPGTRLLVL.

This clonotype was detected only a few times. V and J are TRBV23-1 and TRBJ2-3; 7 bases are a match to TRBD2. TRBV23-1 is classed as an ORF, of uncertain function. Unmatched junction bases numbered 14, after V lost 9 bases and J lost 2 bases. The CDR3 has 16 residues. CDR3 nucleotides: TGCGCCAGTCACCCCGGGCTAGCGGAATACACAGATACGCAGTATTTT. Translating it yields CASHPGLAEYTDTQYF.

This clonotype has a count of ten or more. The V gene is TRBV7-2, the J gene TRBJ2-7; D could derive from TRBD1 or TRBD2 (5 bases each). The CDR3 sequence is 13 residues long. Germline CDR1 is SGHTA and CDR2 is FQGNSA. V was clipped by 3 bases and J by 7 bases, with 13 bases between them. The CDR3 DNA is TGTGCCAGCAGCTTCCGGGCCGAGGGGGAGCAGTACTTC. Its translation is CASSFRAEGEQYF.